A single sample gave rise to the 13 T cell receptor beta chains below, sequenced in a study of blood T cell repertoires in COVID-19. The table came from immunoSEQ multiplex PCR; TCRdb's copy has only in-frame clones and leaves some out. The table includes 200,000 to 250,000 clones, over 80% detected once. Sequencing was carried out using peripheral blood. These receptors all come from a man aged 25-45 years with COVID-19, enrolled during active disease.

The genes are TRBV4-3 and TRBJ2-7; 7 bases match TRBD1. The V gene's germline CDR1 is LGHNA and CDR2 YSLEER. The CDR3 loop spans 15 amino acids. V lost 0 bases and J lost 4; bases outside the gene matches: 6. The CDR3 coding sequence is TGCGCCAGCAGCCAAGAATCAGGGGGTAGGTACGAGCAGTACTTC. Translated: CASSQESGGRYEQYF.

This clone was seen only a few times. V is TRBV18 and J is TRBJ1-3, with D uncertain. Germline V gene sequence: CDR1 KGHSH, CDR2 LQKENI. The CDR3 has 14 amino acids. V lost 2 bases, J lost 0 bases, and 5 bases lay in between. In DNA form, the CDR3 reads TGTGCCAGCTCACCAGGGAGCTCTGGAAACACCATATATTTT. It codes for CASSPGSSGNTIYF.

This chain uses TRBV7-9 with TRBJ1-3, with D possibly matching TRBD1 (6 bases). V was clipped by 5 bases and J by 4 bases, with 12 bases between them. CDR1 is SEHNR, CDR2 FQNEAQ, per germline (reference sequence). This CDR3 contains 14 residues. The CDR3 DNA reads TGTGCCAGCAGCGCACAGGGAACAGGAAACACCATATATTTT. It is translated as CASSAQGTGNTIYF.

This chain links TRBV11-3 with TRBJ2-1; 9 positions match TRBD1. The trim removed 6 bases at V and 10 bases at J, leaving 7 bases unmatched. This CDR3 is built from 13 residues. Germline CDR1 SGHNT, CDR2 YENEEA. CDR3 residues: CASRSGTGLEQFF. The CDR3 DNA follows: TGTGCCAGCAGGTCCGGGACAGGGCTCGAGCAGTTCTTC. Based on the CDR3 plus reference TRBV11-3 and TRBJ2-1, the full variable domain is EAGVVQSPRYKIIEKKQPVAFWCNPISGHNTLYWYLQNLGQGPELLIRYENEEAVDDSQLPKDRFSAERLKGVDSTLKIQPAELGDSAVYLCASRSGTGLEQFFGPGTRLTVL.

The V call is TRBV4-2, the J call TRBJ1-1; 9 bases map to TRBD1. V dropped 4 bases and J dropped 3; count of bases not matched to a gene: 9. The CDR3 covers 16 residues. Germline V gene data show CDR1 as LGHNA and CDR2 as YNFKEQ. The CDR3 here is CASSPGTGSEDTEAFF. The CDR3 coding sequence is TGTGCCAGCAGCCCCGGGACAGGGTCAGAGGACACTGAAGCTTTCTTT.

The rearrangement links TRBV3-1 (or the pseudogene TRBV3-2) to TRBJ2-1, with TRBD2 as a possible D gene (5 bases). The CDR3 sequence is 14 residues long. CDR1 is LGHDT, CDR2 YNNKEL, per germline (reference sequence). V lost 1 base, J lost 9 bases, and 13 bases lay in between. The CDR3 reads CASSQAAGGREQFF. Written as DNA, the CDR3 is TGTGCCAGCAGCCAAGCGGCGGGCGGTCGTGAGCAGTTCTTC.

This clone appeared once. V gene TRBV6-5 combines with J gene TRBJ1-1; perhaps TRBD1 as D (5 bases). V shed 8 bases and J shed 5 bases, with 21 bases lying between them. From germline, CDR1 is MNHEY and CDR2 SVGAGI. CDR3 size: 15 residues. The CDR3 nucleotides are TGTGCCAGCCGCCTCGGTCGGGGGACGGGGACTGAAGCTTTCTTT. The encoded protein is CASRLGRGTGTEAFF.

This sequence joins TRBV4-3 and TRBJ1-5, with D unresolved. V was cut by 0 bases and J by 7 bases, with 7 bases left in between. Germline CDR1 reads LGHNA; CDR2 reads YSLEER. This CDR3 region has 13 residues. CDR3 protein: CASSQDPGQPQHF. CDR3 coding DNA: TGCGCCAGCAGCCAAGACCCGGGGCAGCCCCAGCATTTT.

The CDR3 protein is CATSRDRGSTDTQYF. CDR3 in DNA: TGTGCCACCAGCAGAGATCGCGGCAGCACAGATACGCAGTATTTT. The gene calls are TRBV15 and TRBJ2-3, with unresolved D. With 0 bases removed from V and 0 bases from J, the gap between germline ends came to 7 bases. CDR1 and CDR2 from the germline V gene are LNHNV and YYDKDF (reference sequence). The CDR3 has 15 amino acids.

CDR3 protein: CASSLVRTGLNTGELFF. The CDR3 coding sequence is TGTGCCAGCAGCCTGGTTAGGACAGGGCTGAACACCGGGGAGCTGTTTTTT. The chain has TRBV7-3 and TRBJ2-2; 8 bases line up with TRBD1. CDR1 and CDR2 (germline): SGHTA, FQGTGA. The CDR3 has 17 amino acids. The ends lost 5 bases at V and 1 base at J; junction bases unmatched: 9.

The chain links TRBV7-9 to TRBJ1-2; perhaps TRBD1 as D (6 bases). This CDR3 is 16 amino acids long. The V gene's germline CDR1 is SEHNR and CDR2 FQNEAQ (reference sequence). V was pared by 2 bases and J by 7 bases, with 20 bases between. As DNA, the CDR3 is TGTGCCAGCAGCTTACCTCGGGACACCCCGGAGGCTGGCTACACCTTC. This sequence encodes CASSLPRDTPEAGYTF.

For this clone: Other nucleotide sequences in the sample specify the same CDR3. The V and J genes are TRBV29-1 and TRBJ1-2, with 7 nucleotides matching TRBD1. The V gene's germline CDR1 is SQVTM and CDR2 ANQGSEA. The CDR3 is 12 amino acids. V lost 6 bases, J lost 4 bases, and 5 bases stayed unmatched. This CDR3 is CSVLTGTYGYTF. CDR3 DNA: TGCAGCGTGTTGACAGGGACCTATGGCTACACCTTC.

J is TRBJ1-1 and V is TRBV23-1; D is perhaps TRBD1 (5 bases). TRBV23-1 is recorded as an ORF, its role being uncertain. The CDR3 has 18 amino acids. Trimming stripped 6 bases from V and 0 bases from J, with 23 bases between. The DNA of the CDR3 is TGCGCCAGCAGACTCCCCCTCCCAGGGATAACTGTGAACACTGAAGCTTTCTTT. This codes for CASRLPLPGITVNTEAFF.